This T cell receptor (beta chain) was obtained from a study of technical replicates of blood from a handful of donors. Sequenced by immunoSEQ multiplex PCR; TCRdb stores in-frame clones only, minus some. The sample carries about 84,000 clones, about 98% recorded once. From germline, CDR1 is MNHNS and CDR2 SASEGT. There are 16 residues in the CDR3. The junction had 9 bases not matched to a gene; V was cut back by 4 bases and J by 4 bases. The chain combines TRBV6-1 with TRBJ2-5; 10 bases agree with TRBD2. This receptor was obtained from a human donor in good health. The sample comprised T cells isolated from PBMCs. The CDR3 DNA follows: TGTGCCAGCAGTGCCCTCGGAACTAGCGGGGCAGAGACCCAGTACTTC. This sequence encodes CASSALGTSGAETQYF.